The text below deals with one TCR beta chain. No antigen is known for it. The sample originates from a study of blood T cells in healthy people across ages. The draw of peripheral blood yielded ten milliliters from each donor. Next came a second PCR, run for roughly 7 to 12 cycles, which used a sample-barcoded 5' primer along with a J-beta primer mix. Each TCR beta cDNA got a 12-nucleotide random molecular identifier. TCRdb re-called the 5' RACE reads through MiXCR, storing one row per CDR3 protein. The table includes about 1.5 million distinct CDR3 sequences, 40% to 45% detected once. Whole-study results and caveats: PBMC samples, being unsorted, prevented any conclusive comparison of naive and antigen-experienced cells.

Sequencing was carried out using blood. This sequence was found in a woman aged 18-29 years in good health.

Here the CDR3 reads CASGQGARSKNIQYF. DNA of the CDR3: TGTGCCAGTGGACAGGGGGCTCGGTCCAAAAACATTCAGTACTTC. The chain combines TRBV21-1 with TRBJ2-4; TRBD1, as called in the table, went unchecked against the DNA. TRBV21-1 is a pseudogene segment. The length of the CDR3 is 15 residues.